These 13 T cell receptor beta chains share one sample of origin, sequenced in a study of T-cell reconstitution after alpha-beta-depleted transplantation in children (TCRdb year 2016). Library method: PCR. Sequencing used an Illumina HiSeq 2500. TCR library preparation used molecular barcoding, with unique molecular identifiers applied to normalize quantification of the TCRbeta repertoire. TCRdb reprocessed the public reads (quality trimming at Q25 with fastp, clone calling with MiXCR) and kept in-frame beta chains. Under each unique CDR3 protein, matching rows form one entry showing the most common genes and DNA. This sample has some 640,000 distinct CDR3 sequences in its table, and around 16% of those were observed once. The top ten hold 0.9% to 1.2% of the sample. Source: PBMCs from the stem cell graft donor, taken from the stem cell graft. Receptors originate from a human donor who donated a stem cell graft to a child with acute myeloid leukemia.

The sample holds many counts of this clonotype. The chain carries TRBV5-5 and TRBJ2-2; D may correspond to TRBD1 or TRBD2 (6 bases each). Germline-derived CDR1 and CDR2 are SGHKS and YYEKEE (reference sequence). Trimming shortened V by 4 bases and J by 5 bases, and 15 bases separated the two germline ends. The CDR3 is 15 residues long. The CDR3 sequence: CASSPGAVLTGELFF. The CDR3, as DNA: TGTGCCAGCAGCCCGGGGGCGGTACTTACCGGGGAGCTGTTTTTT.

This clonotype was seen a few times. The chain recombines TRBV7-9 with TRBJ1-3; 8 bases agree with TRBD1. Germline lookup yields CDR1 SEHNR and CDR2 FQNEAQ (reference sequence). The V and J ends lost 5 bases and 2 bases, in that order; junction bases with no gene match: 5. This CDR3 comprises 15 residues. Here the CDR3 reads CASSGTGGPGNTIYF. DNA for the CDR3: TGTGCCAGCAGCGGCACAGGGGGTCCTGGAAACACCATATATTTT.

This clonotype was seen repeatedly, ten times or more. The genes are TRBV20-1 and TRBJ1-1, with D unresolved. Germline CDR1 reads DFQATT; CDR2 reads SNEGSKA (reference sequence). The CDR3 extends over 11 amino acids. V lost 1 base and J 6 bases, leaving 6 bases between the germline ends. This CDR3 reads CSARGEAEAFF. The CDR3 nucleotides are TGCAGTGCTAGAGGCGAGGCTGAAGCTTTCTTT.

This rearrangement joins TRBV9 to TRBJ1-2, with D perhaps matching TRBD1 (5 bases). Trimming took off 3 bases at V and 2 bases at J, with 29 bases between the two ends. The CDR3 has 20 residues. In germline, CDR1 is SGDLS, CDR2 YYNGEE. Here the CDR3 DNA reads TGTGCCAGCAGCGGCTTACAGGAGCTCGTCGCAATACCCCAAAACTATGGCTACACCTTC. It is translated as CASSGLQELVAIPQNYGYTF.

This clonotype was recorded many times. The genes are TRBV20-1 and TRBJ2-7; D possibly matches TRBD1 or TRBD2 (5 bases each). Germline CDR1 DFQATT, CDR2 SNEGSKA (reference sequence). The germline V and J ends were trimmed by 5 bases and 2 bases, with 16 bases remaining between them. CDR3 size: 14 residues. CDR3 amino acids: CSAPTGQGAYEQYF. CDR3 nucleotide sequence: TGCAGTGCTCCCACTGGCCAGGGAGCCTACGAGCAGTACTTC.

The chain recombines TRBV7-2 with TRBJ2-3, with D maybe TRBD2 (6 bases). Germline V gene data show CDR1 as SGHTA and CDR2 as FQGNSA. V was cut by 5 bases and J by 2 bases, with 20 bases left in between. This CDR3 region has 17 residues. The CDR3 region has the DNA TGTGCCAGCAGCCCTACGTGGAGGAGGGCATCCACAGATACGCAGTATTTT. Amino acids: CASSPTWRRASTDTQYF.

This clonotype occurred many times. The J gene is TRBJ2-5, the V gene TRBV20-1, with 7 bases that match TRBD1. From germline, CDR1 is DFQATT and CDR2 SNEGSKA (reference sequence). Trimming took 5 bases from V and 3 from J; bases not matched to a gene: 9. The CDR3 sequence is 14 residues long. CDR3 bases: TGCAGTGCTTTCTCCAGGGGGTGGGAAGAGACCCAGTACTTC. It yields the protein CSAFSRGWEETQYF.

The table lists this clonotype with many counts. The gene calls are TRBV7-6 and TRBJ1-4, with D possibly being TRBD1 (5 bases). Trimming took 3 bases from V and 1 from J, leaving 12 bases between them. This CDR3 has 16 amino acids. Germline assignment: CDR1 SGHVS and CDR2 FNYEAQ. CDR3 sequence (DNA): TGTGCCAGCAGCTTCGGGACGGGGAGAACTAATGAAAAACTGTTTTTT. This codes for CASSFGTGRTNEKLFF.

This clonotype was detected many times. CDR3 DNA sequence: TGCAGTGCTAGGGTCTTGGGAGCTAATGAAAAACTGTTTTTT. It specifies CSARVLGANEKLFF. The genes are TRBV20-1 and TRBJ1-4; D gene unclear. From germline, CDR1 is DFQATT and CDR2 SNEGSKA (reference sequence). Trimming left V 3 bases short and J 3 bases short, with 11 bases between. CDR3 length: 14 residues.

Ten or more counts support this clonotype. The chain carries TRBV29-1 and TRBJ2-1; D unresolved. Germline lookup yields CDR1 SQVTM and CDR2 ANQGSEA. The CDR3 runs to 13 residues. Trimming cost V 5 bases and J 0 bases, with 8 bases left between them. The CDR3 loop is CSVLELSYNEQFF. For the CDR3, the DNA is TGCAGCGTTCTCGAGCTCTCCTACAATGAGCAGTTCTTC.

In its sample, this clonotype was seen a few times. The chain combines TRBV12-3 or TRBV12-4 with TRBJ1-5; D possibly corresponds to TRBD1 (5 bases). V was trimmed by 2 bases and J by 7 bases, leaving 15 bases between them. CDR3 length: 15 amino acids. The DNA for the CDR3 is TGTGCCAGCAGTTTAAGGGCCGGCAGGGACCAGCCCCAGCATTTT. Residues: CASSLRAGRDQPQHF.

This clonotype has at least ten counts. This chain links TRBV29-1 with TRBJ1-1; no clear D gene. V was pared by 3 bases and J by 0 bases, with 8 bases between. Germline CDR1 is SQVTM and CDR2 is ANQGSEA. The CDR3 covers 13 residues. CDR3: CSVEGILNTEAFF. The CDR3 nucleotides are TGCAGCGTTGAGGGGATCCTGAACACTGAAGCTTTCTTT.

The genes are TRBV11-2 and TRBJ1-3; D is ambiguous. The germline V and J ends were trimmed by 2 bases and 0 bases, with 17 bases remaining between them. There are 18 residues in the CDR3. Per the germline V gene, CDR1 is SGHAT and CDR2 is FQNNGV. The CDR3 loop reads CASSLQISGPLSGNTIYF. CDR3 nucleotides: TGTGCCAGCAGCTTACAGATAAGTGGCCCCCTCTCTGGAAACACCATATATTTT.